This T cell receptor beta chain appears in the sequencing data of a study of shared clonotypes between healthy human individuals. Germline V gives CDR1 KGHSH, CDR2 LQKENI. Trimming left V 1 base short and J 6 bases short, with 11 bases between. The CDR3 spans 14 residues. Several immunoSEQ 96-well plates shared each subset's DNA, each plate a replicate. Libraries were prepared by immunoSEQ multiplex PCR; TCRdb keeps only in-frame clonotypes and omits some of them. In the table there are 450,000 to 500,000 clones, 60% to 80% of which are singletons. V is TRBV18 and J is TRBJ2-3; possibly TRBD2 for D (5 bases). Sequencing was carried out using PBMCs. The source of this sequence is a woman aged 35 to 49 in good health. Some clones in this sample may be carry-over from other donors' samples. CDR3 loop: CASSPRLHEDTQYF. The CDR3 coding sequence is TGTGCCAGCTCACCACGACTACATGAGGATACGCAGTATTTT. The full variable domain, completed using reference TRBV18 and TRBJ2-3, is NAGVMQNPRHLVRRRGQEARLRCSPMKGHSHVYWYRQLPEEGLKFMVYLQKENIIDESGMPKERFSAEFPKEGPSILRIQQVVRGDSAAYFCASSPRLHEDTQYFGPGTRLTVL.